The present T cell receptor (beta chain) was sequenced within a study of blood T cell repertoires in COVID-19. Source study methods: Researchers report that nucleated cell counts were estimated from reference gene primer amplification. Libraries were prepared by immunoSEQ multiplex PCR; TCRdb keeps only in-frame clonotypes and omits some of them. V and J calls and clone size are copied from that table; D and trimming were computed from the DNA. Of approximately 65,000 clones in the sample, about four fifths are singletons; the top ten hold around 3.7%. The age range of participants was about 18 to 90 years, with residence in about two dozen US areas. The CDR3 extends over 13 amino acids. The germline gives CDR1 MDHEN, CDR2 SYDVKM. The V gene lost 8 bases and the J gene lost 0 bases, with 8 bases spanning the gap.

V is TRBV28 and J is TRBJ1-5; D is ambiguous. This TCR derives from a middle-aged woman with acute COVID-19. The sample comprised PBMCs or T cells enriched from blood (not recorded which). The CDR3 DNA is TGTGCCAGCTCAGATAATAGCAATCAGCCCCAGCATTTT. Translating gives CASSDNSNQPQHF.